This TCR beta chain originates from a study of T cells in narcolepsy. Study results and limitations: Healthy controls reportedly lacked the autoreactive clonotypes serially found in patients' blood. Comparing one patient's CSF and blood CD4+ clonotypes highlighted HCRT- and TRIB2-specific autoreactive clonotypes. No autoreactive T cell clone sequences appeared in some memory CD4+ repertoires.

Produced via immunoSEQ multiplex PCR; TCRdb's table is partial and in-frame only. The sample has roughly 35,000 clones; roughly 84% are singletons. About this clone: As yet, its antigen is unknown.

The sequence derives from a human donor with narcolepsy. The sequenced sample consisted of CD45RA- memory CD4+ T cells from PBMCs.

CDR3 in DNA: TGTGCCAGCAGCTTAAACCCCACAGATACGCAGTATTTT. It specifies CASSLNPTDTQYF. This chain uses TRBV11-2 with TRBJ2-3; D is uncertain. The CDR3 is 13 residues long. Germline values: CDR1 SGHAT, CDR2 FQNNGV. Trimming removed 2 bases at V and 2 bases at J, with 5 bases between.